Listed below are T cell receptor beta chains from one sample, sequenced in a study of blood T cell repertoires in COVID-19. Repertoires were generated with immunoSEQ multiplex PCR, while TCRdb's copy carries only in-frame clones and drops some. The table lists 100,000 to 150,000 clones, approximately 83% of them singletons, with 10% to 15% in the top ten. Specimen: peripheral blood. The receptors were sampled from a man between 60 and 75 years old with acute or convalescent COVID-19. CDR3s include the opening cysteine and the closing phenylalanine or tryptophan. A D gene is named only where the DNA matches it firmly. A row's size may be missing; if present it is once, few, many or a size class.

CDR3 DNA: TGTGCCAGCAGCTCCCCGGACAGGGGCATGAACACTGAAGCTTTCTTT
CDR3 protein: CASSSPDRGMNTEAFF
J gene: TRBJ1-1
D gene: TRBD1
V gene: TRBV11-1
CDR3 length: 16
clone size: .

CDR3 DNA: TGTGCCAGCAGCACACAATACAATCAGCCCCAGCATTTT
CDR3 protein: CASSTQYNQPQHF
J gene: TRBJ1-5
D gene: .
V gene: TRBV7-2
CDR3 length: 13
clone size: .

CDR3 DNA: TGTGCCAGTAGTCCAACCGGGACAGGTTACTTCTACGAGCAGTACTTC
CDR3 protein: CASSPTGTGYFYEQYF
J gene: TRBJ2-7
D gene: TRBD1
V gene: TRBV19
CDR3 length: 16
clone size: .

CDR3 DNA: TGTGCCAGCAGCCTAGGACTAGCGGGAGGGCCGGGAGCCGGGGAGCTGTTTTTT
CDR3 protein: CASSLGLAGGPGAGELFF
J gene: TRBJ2-2
D gene: TRBD2
V gene: TRBV11-2
CDR3 length: 18
clone size: .

CDR3 DNA: TGTGCCAGCAGCCGACAGGGGGCGCAGGACTATGGCTACACCTTC
CDR3 protein: CASSRQGAQDYGYTF
J gene: TRBJ1-2
D gene: TRBD1
V gene: TRBV7-3
CDR3 length: 15
clone size: .

CDR3 DNA: TGTGCCAGCAGTAGACAGCAAATTAACACCGGGGAGCTGTTTTTT
CDR3 protein: CASSRQQINTGELFF
J gene: TRBJ2-2
D gene: .
V gene: TRBV2
CDR3 length: 15
clone size: .

CDR3 DNA: TGCGCCAGCAGCCAAGTAACAGGGGAGGAAAAACTGTTTTTT
CDR3 protein: CASSQVTGEEKLFF
J gene: TRBJ1-4
D gene: TRBD1
V gene: TRBV4-1
CDR3 length: 14
clone size: .

CDR3 DNA: TGTGCCAGCAGTCGGGGAGGGTACGAGCAGTACTTC
CDR3 protein: CASSRGGYEQYF
J gene: TRBJ2-7
D gene: TRBD2
V gene: TRBV28
CDR3 length: 12
clone size: .

CDR3 DNA: TGTGCCAGTAGTTCGGGACGGGGAGGGACTGAAGCTTTCTTT
CDR3 protein: CASSSGRGGTEAFF
J gene: TRBJ1-1
D gene: .
V gene: TRBV19
CDR3 length: 14
clone size: .

CDR3 DNA: TGTGCCAGCAGCTCCGACAGGGCCAATTCACCCCTCCACTTT
CDR3 protein: CASSSDRANSPLHF
J gene: TRBJ1-6
D gene: TRBD1
V gene: TRBV6-5
CDR3 length: 14
clone size: .

CDR3 DNA: TGTGCCAGCCATTCGAGGGGGCAGGGCTATAATTCACCCCTCCACTTT
CDR3 protein: CASHSRGQGYNSPLHF
J gene: TRBJ1-6
D gene: TRBD1
V gene: TRBV28
CDR3 length: 16
clone size: .

CDR3 DNA: TGCGCCAGCAGCGCACTACCGGGACAGGGAAACTATGGCTACACCTTC
CDR3 protein: CASSALPGQGNYGYTF
J gene: TRBJ1-2
D gene: TRBD1
V gene: TRBV10-2
CDR3 length: 16
clone size: .

CDR3 DNA: TGTGCCAGCTCACCGGGGACAGGTCGCTCTGGAAACACCATATATTTT
CDR3 protein: CASSPGTGRSGNTIYF
J gene: TRBJ1-3
D gene: TRBD1
V gene: TRBV18
CDR3 length: 16
clone size: .

CDR3 DNA: TGTGCCAGCAGTTCGGCCTACGAGCAGTACTTC
CDR3 protein: CASSSAYEQYF
J gene: TRBJ2-7
D gene: .
V gene: TRBV6-5
CDR3 length: 11
clone size: .

CDR3 DNA: TGTGCCAGCAGCTTAGCCGCGGGCCTTTGGGAAAAACTGTTTTTT
CDR3 protein: CASSLAAGLWEKLFF
J gene: TRBJ1-4
D gene: .
V gene: TRBV7-8
CDR3 length: 15
clone size: .

CDR3 DNA: TGTGCCAGCAGTTTGACTTGGACTAGCGGGTTAAATGAGCAGTTCTTC
CDR3 protein: CASSLTWTSGLNEQFF
J gene: TRBJ2-1
D gene: TRBD2
V gene: TRBV27
CDR3 length: 16
clone size: .

CDR3 DNA: TGTGCCACCGGAAATCCTGAGACAGGGGACAATGAGCAGTTCTTC
CDR3 protein: CATGNPETGDNEQFF
J gene: TRBJ2-1
D gene: TRBD1
V gene: TRBV24-1
CDR3 length: 15
clone size: .

CDR3 DNA: TGTGCCAGCAGCTTAGACCGGACTAGCGGGAGTTACAATGAGCAGTTCTTC
CDR3 protein: CASSLDRTSGSYNEQFF
J gene: TRBJ2-1
D gene: TRBD2
V gene: TRBV7-6
CDR3 length: 17
clone size: .

CDR3 DNA: TGTGCCAGCAGTTCTCTGGGACTAGCGGTTTACGAGCAGTACTTC
CDR3 protein: CASSSLGLAVYEQYF
J gene: TRBJ2-7
D gene: TRBD2
V gene: TRBV6-2/TRBV6-3
CDR3 length: 15
clone size: few

CDR3 DNA: TGTGCCAGCTCACCCCGCGGGACTCCCGGTCACGAGCAGTACTTC
CDR3 protein: CASSPRGTPGHEQYF
J gene: TRBJ2-7
D gene: .
V gene: TRBV18
CDR3 length: 15
clone size: .

CDR3 DNA: TGCGCCAGCAGCTTTGGGGGCACATACTACGAGCAGTACTTC
CDR3 protein: CASSFGGTYYEQYF
J gene: TRBJ2-7
D gene: .
V gene: TRBV5-1
CDR3 length: 14
clone size: .

CDR3 DNA: TGTGCCAGTAGTCTCAGGGGGAAGGGTTCACCCCTCCACTTT
CDR3 protein: CASSLRGKGSPLHF
J gene: TRBJ1-6
D gene: TRBD1
V gene: TRBV19
CDR3 length: 14
clone size: once

CDR3 DNA: TGTGCCACCAAGAGGGAAGTTCCGTGGGAGCAGTACTTC
CDR3 protein: CATKREVPWEQYF
J gene: TRBJ2-7
D gene: .
V gene: TRBV15
CDR3 length: 13
clone size: .

CDR3 DNA: TGTGCCAGCAGCCAAGATTGGGGGAGGGGCAACACCGGGGAGCTGTTTTTT
CDR3 protein: CASSQDWGRGNTGELFF
J gene: TRBJ2-2
D gene: TRBD2
V gene: TRBV3-1/TRBV3-2
CDR3 length: 17
clone size: .

CDR3 DNA: TGTGCCAGCAGTCCGAACGGGAGGTACAATGAGCAGTTCTTC
CDR3 protein: CASSPNGRYNEQFF
J gene: TRBJ2-1
D gene: TRBD2
V gene: TRBV5-8
CDR3 length: 14
clone size: .

CDR3 DNA: TGTGCCAGCAGCTTAGGTAACAGGATGATCCAGCCCCAGCATTTT
CDR3 protein: CASSLGNRMIQPQHF
J gene: TRBJ1-5
D gene: .
V gene: TRBV7-9
CDR3 length: 15
clone size: .

CDR3 DNA: TGTGCCAGCAGCTTGGTCGGGAGGGAGACCCAGTACTTC
CDR3 protein: CASSLVGRETQYF
J gene: TRBJ2-5
D gene: TRBD2
V gene: TRBV5-6
CDR3 length: 13
clone size: .

CDR3 DNA: TGTGCCAGCAGACTGCGGGGGGTGAATGAAAAACTGTTTTTT
CDR3 protein: CASRLRGVNEKLFF
J gene: TRBJ1-4
D gene: .
V gene: TRBV7-9
CDR3 length: 14
clone size: .

CDR3 DNA: TGTGCCAGCAGCTTGACAGGGGTGAGCACTGAAGCTTTCTTT
CDR3 protein: CASSLTGVSTEAFF
J gene: TRBJ1-1
D gene: TRBD1
V gene: TRBV6-6
CDR3 length: 14
clone size: .

CDR3 DNA: TGTGCCTGGAGTGTTGGGGGGGCGGAAGGCTACACCTTC
CDR3 protein: CAWSVGGAEGYTF
J gene: TRBJ1-2
D gene: .
V gene: TRBV30
CDR3 length: 13
clone size: .

CDR3 DNA: TGTGCCAGCAGTTTACTTCCCGGGACAGGGGGCATGAACACTGAAGCTTTCTTT
CDR3 protein: CASSLLPGTGGMNTEAFF
J gene: TRBJ1-1
D gene: TRBD1
V gene: TRBV27
CDR3 length: 18
clone size: .

CDR3 DNA: TGCAGTGCTAGTATCATGGGGCCTAGCTCCTACGAGCAGTACTTC
CDR3 protein: CSASIMGPSSYEQYF
J gene: TRBJ2-7
D gene: .
V gene: TRBV20-1
CDR3 length: 15
clone size: .

CDR3 DNA: TGTGCCTGTGGACAGGCGAACACTGAAGCTTTCTTT
CDR3 protein: CACGQANTEAFF
J gene: TRBJ1-1
D gene: TRBD1
V gene: TRBV30
CDR3 length: 12
clone size: .

CDR3 DNA: TGTGCCAGCAGCCTTTCTGGAAACACCATATATTTT
CDR3 protein: CASSLSGNTIYF
J gene: TRBJ1-3
D gene: .
V gene: TRBV7-9
CDR3 length: 12
clone size: .

CDR3 DNA: TGTGCCTGGGGGGGTTCTTATGGCTACACCTTC
CDR3 protein: CAWGGSYGYTF
J gene: TRBJ1-2
D gene: .
V gene: TRBV6-5
CDR3 length: 11
clone size: .

CDR3 DNA: TGTGCCAGCAGTTTAATTAGGGAGTGGAACTATGGCTACACCTTC
CDR3 protein: CASSLIREWNYGYTF
J gene: TRBJ1-2
D gene: .
V gene: TRBV28
CDR3 length: 15
clone size: many

CDR3 DNA: TGTGCCAGCAGTGAATTTGGCGGTAATAGCAATCAGCCCCAGCATTTT
CDR3 protein: CASSEFGGNSNQPQHF
J gene: TRBJ1-5
D gene: .
V gene: TRBV2
CDR3 length: 16
clone size: .

CDR3 DNA: TGTGCCAGCAGTTTAAAGGGGACACCTAACCAGAACACTGAAGCTTTCTTT
CDR3 protein: CASSLKGTPNQNTEAFF
J gene: TRBJ1-1
D gene: .
V gene: TRBV28
CDR3 length: 17
clone size: .

CDR3 DNA: TGTGCCAGCAGCCCCCGGTTAGAGAGGACAGATACGCAGTATTTT
CDR3 protein: CASSPRLERTDTQYF
J gene: TRBJ2-3
D gene: .
V gene: TRBV5-6
CDR3 length: 15
clone size: .

CDR3 DNA: TGTGCCAGCAGTCCCTCACCTGGACAGTACCTTCTCTCGCCCCAGCATTTT
CDR3 protein: CASSPSPGQYLLSPQHF
J gene: TRBJ1-5
D gene: .
V gene: TRBV28
CDR3 length: 17
clone size: .

CDR3 DNA: TGTGCCAGTAGTCTCAGCGCAGGGGGCCGAAACAATGAGCAGTTCTTC
CDR3 protein: CASSLSAGGRNNEQFF
J gene: TRBJ2-1
D gene: TRBD1
V gene: TRBV19
CDR3 length: 16
clone size: once

CDR3 DNA: TGTGCCAGCAGCTTTACAGATTACAATGAGCAGTTCTTC
CDR3 protein: CASSFTDYNEQFF
J gene: TRBJ2-1
D gene: .
V gene: TRBV5-4
CDR3 length: 13
clone size: .

CDR3 DNA: TGTGCCACCGACCCGACTAGCGGGAGGGGTTACAATGAGCAGTTCTTC
CDR3 protein: CATDPTSGRGYNEQFF
J gene: TRBJ2-1
D gene: TRBD2
V gene: TRBV28
CDR3 length: 16
clone size: .

CDR3 DNA: TGTGCCAGCAGTTTAAATAGCGACCCAGCCTACGAGCAGTACTTC
CDR3 protein: CASSLNSDPAYEQYF
J gene: TRBJ2-7
D gene: .
V gene: TRBV27
CDR3 length: 15
clone size: .

CDR3 DNA: TGTGCCAGCAGTTGGGACATTAATCAGCCCCAGCATTTT
CDR3 protein: CASSWDINQPQHF
J gene: TRBJ1-5
D gene: .
V gene: TRBV6-5
CDR3 length: 13
clone size: .

CDR3 DNA: TGTGCCAGTTCGATGCGGGCGGATCAGCCCCAGCATTTT
CDR3 protein: CASSMRADQPQHF
J gene: TRBJ1-5
D gene: .
V gene: TRBV6-5
CDR3 length: 13
clone size: once

CDR3 DNA: TGCAGCGCCGACGGGGGGGCCTCCCGGGAGACCCAGTACTTC
CDR3 protein: CSADGGASRETQYF
J gene: TRBJ2-5
D gene: TRBD2
V gene: TRBV29-1
CDR3 length: 14
clone size: .

CDR3 DNA: TGCGCCAGCAGCATCGGACAGGGGGCTTTTGGCTACACCTTC
CDR3 protein: CASSIGQGAFGYTF
J gene: TRBJ1-2
D gene: TRBD1
V gene: TRBV5-1
CDR3 length: 14
clone size: .

CDR3 DNA: TGCGCCAGCAGCCAAGGGGCGGCTAGGAGGGGCAATGAGCAGTTCTTC
CDR3 protein: CASSQGAARRGNEQFF
J gene: TRBJ2-1
D gene: .
V gene: TRBV4-1
CDR3 length: 16
clone size: .

CDR3 DNA: TGTGCCAGCAGCGTATCCTCGGACAGGGGCGTAGCTTTCTTT
CDR3 protein: CASSVSSDRGVAFF
J gene: TRBJ1-1
D gene: TRBD1
V gene: TRBV9
CDR3 length: 14
clone size: .

CDR3 DNA: TGCGCCAGCACCACTGGGGGGGGCTACGAGCAGTACTTC
CDR3 protein: CASTTGGGYEQYF
J gene: TRBJ2-7
D gene: TRBD2
V gene: TRBV5-1
CDR3 length: 13
clone size: .

CDR3 DNA: TGTGCCAGCAGTTCATACAGGGGGTCGAACACTGAAGCTTTCTTT
CDR3 protein: CASSSYRGSNTEAFF
J gene: TRBJ1-1
D gene: TRBD1
V gene: TRBV28
CDR3 length: 15
clone size: .

CDR3 DNA: TGTGCCAGTAGTCCGAGGACAGGGCTTAGGCTGTTTTTT
CDR3 protein: CASSPRTGLRLFF
J gene: TRBJ1-4
D gene: TRBD1
V gene: TRBV19
CDR3 length: 13
clone size: .

CDR3 DNA: TGTGCCAGCTCAACCAGGGGGAGTGCCTACGAGCAGTACTTC
CDR3 protein: CASSTRGSAYEQYF
J gene: TRBJ2-7
D gene: TRBD1
V gene: TRBV18
CDR3 length: 14
clone size: once

CDR3 DNA: TGTGCCAGCAGCTTTCTAGCGGGAGTCTCTGGGGCCAACGTCCTGACTTTC
CDR3 protein: CASSFLAGVSGANVLTF
J gene: TRBJ2-6
D gene: TRBD2
V gene: TRBV13
CDR3 length: 17
clone size: .

CDR3 DNA: TGTGCCACGGCAGCGGGAGGGTATAGCTCCTACAATGAGCAGTTCTTC
CDR3 protein: CATAAGGYSSYNEQFF
J gene: TRBJ2-1
D gene: TRBD2
V gene: TRBV24-1
CDR3 length: 16
clone size: .